These 17 T cell receptor beta chains came from one sample sequenced in a study of cytomegalovirus exposure and HLA in healthy donors. The assay was immunoSEQ multiplex PCR, and TCRdb's table has in-frame clones only and misses some. This table has about 240,000 clones, around nine tenths appearing once. The sequencing input was PBMCs. These receptors originate from a man younger than 30 in good health and CMV-seronegative.

The sample holds one count of this clone. This chain links TRBV7-5 with TRBJ2-7; TRBD2, as called in the table, went unchecked against the DNA. TRBV7-5 corresponds to a pseudogene. This CDR3 comprises 17 residues. The CDR3 DNA reads TGTGTCAGAAGCCTTGGCTGGGGAGGGGCAAGGACCTACGAGCAGTACTTC. Its protein is CVRSLGWGGARTYEQYF.

The chain has TRBV30 and TRBJ1-1, with D possibly being TRBD1 (5 bases). The CDR3 loop spans 12 amino acids. Germline loops: CDR1 GTSNPN, CDR2 SVGIG (reference sequence). V was trimmed by 4 bases and J by 7 bases, leaving 13 bases between them. Here the CDR3 DNA reads TGTGCCTGGACCCTTGGCGGGGGTGAAGCTTTCTTT. Its protein product is CAWTLGGGEAFF.

This chain links TRBV4-2 with TRBJ2-7; 12 positions agree with TRBD2. V was pared by 0 bases and J by 9 bases, with 6 bases of the junction left unmatched. The CDR3 is 15 amino acids. Germline V lookup: CDR1 LGHNA, CDR2 YNFKEQ. The CDR3 protein is CASSQDWLAGGVQYF. The CDR3 DNA reads TGTGCCAGCAGCCAAGATTGGCTAGCGGGAGGGGTGCAGTACTTC.

This clone was recorded a few times. The chain uses TRBV7-2 and TRBJ2-7; tentative D call: TRBD2 (5 bases). CDR3 length: 16 amino acids. Germline lookup yields CDR1 SGHTA and CDR2 FQGNSA. The V end was cut by 5 bases, the J end by 0 bases, with 17 bases between. The CDR3 coding sequence is TGTGCCAGCAGCCTCACCGGGGTACGCCCCTCCTACGAGCAGTACTTC. Translation gives CASSLTGVRPSYEQYF.

The V and J genes are TRBV28 and TRBJ2-7; 9 positions match TRBD1. The V gene's germline CDR1 is MDHEN and CDR2 SYDVKM. The ends lost 5 bases at V and 2 bases at J; junction bases unmatched: 10. This CDR3 has 16 amino acids. CDR3 in DNA: TGTGCCAGCAGTATATCCGGGACAGGGAATACCTACGAGCAGTACTTC. Translating it yields CASSISGTGNTYEQYF.

The chain employs TRBV5-4 and TRBJ1-1; TRBD1 aligns across 7 bases. Germline-derived CDR1 and CDR2 are SGHNT and YYREEE (reference sequence). The CDR3 runs to 15 residues. V trimming: 3 bases; J trimming: 1 base; junction bases outside the gene matches: 6. The CDR3 loop is CASSSDRDGNTEAFF. The CDR3 nucleotides are TGTGCCAGCAGCTCCGACAGGGACGGGAACACTGAAGCTTTCTTT.

The gene calls are TRBV18 and TRBJ2-5, with 7 bases lining up with TRBD1. The ends lost 2 bases at V and 5 bases at J; junction bases unmatched: 8. The CDR3 extends over 15 amino acids. Germline V CDR1 and CDR2: KGHSH, LQKENI. CDR3 amino acids: CASSPSNRGEETQYF. CDR3 in DNA: TGTGCCAGCTCACCAAGCAACAGGGGAGAGGAGACCCAGTACTTC. Full variable domain (remainder filled in from reference TRBV18 and TRBJ2-5): NAGVMQNPRHLVRRRGQEARLRCSPMKGHSHVYWYRQLPEEGLKFMVYLQKENIIDESGMPKERFSAEFPKEGPSILRIQQVVRGDSAAYFCASSPSNRGEETQYFGPGTRLLVL.

This chain joins TRBV27 and TRBJ2-5; TRBD2 might be the D (6 bases). The CDR3 is 13 residues long. V lost 5 bases, J lost 5 bases, and 12 bases lay in between. Germline CDR1 and CDR2: MNHEY and SMNVEV (reference sequence). CDR3 sequence: CASSPSVYETQYF. CDR3 nucleotide sequence: TGTGCCAGCAGTCCTAGCGTGTACGAGACCCAGTACTTC.

V is TRBV29-1 and J is TRBJ2-3, with TRBD1 matching over 7 bases. The trim removed 5 bases at V and 2 bases at J, leaving 7 bases unmatched. The CDR3 covers 14 residues. The germline CDR1 and CDR2 sequences are SQVTM and ANQGSEA. CDR3 region: CSVQNRGDTDTQYF. CDR3 nucleotides: TGCAGCGTTCAAAACAGGGGTGACACAGATACGCAGTATTTT.

The V gene is TRBV27, the J gene TRBJ2-2, with 11 bases matching TRBD1. The CDR3 length is 15 residues. The V and J ends lost 8 bases and 4 bases, in that order; junction bases with no gene match: 6. CDR1 and CDR2 (germline): MNHEY, SMNVEV (reference sequence). The CDR3 reads CASQTGTGGTGELFF. CDR3 nucleotides: TGTGCCAGCCAGACCGGGACAGGGGGCACCGGGGAGCTGTTTTTT.

The chain employs TRBV4-1 and TRBJ1-1; D might be TRBD1 (6 bases). V shed 3 bases and J shed 4 bases, with 18 bases lying between them. The CDR3 contains 16 residues. The germline CDR1 and CDR2 sequences are MGHRA and YSYEKL. The CDR3 coding sequence is TGCGCCAGCAGCCAGGGGGCCAGCCAAACCCCCACTGAAGCTTTCTTT. Its protein product is CASSQGASQTPTEAFF.

This sequence joins TRBV25-1 and TRBJ2-5, with TRBD1 matching 7 bases. The CDR3 loop spans 13 amino acids. In germline, CDR1 is MGHDK, CDR2 SYGVNS. Trimming cost V 5 bases and J 5 bases; bases outside gene matches: 5. The CDR3 DNA follows: TGTGCCAGCAGTATAACAGGGGTGGAGACCCAGTACTTC. Translation gives CASSITGVETQYF.

Turning to this clone: The same CDR3 also results from other DNA sequences found in this sample. The chain employs TRBV4-1 and TRBJ1-5; possible D gene TRBD1, 6 bases. The germline V gene encodes CDR1 MGHRA and CDR2 YSYEKL. Trimming removed 3 bases at V and 2 bases at J, with 8 bases between. This CDR3 has 14 amino acids. This CDR3 is CASSHSGGNQPQHF. Here the CDR3 DNA reads TGCGCCAGCAGCCACTCAGGGGGCAATCAGCCCCAGCATTTT.

This rearrangement joins TRBV7-9 to TRBJ2-5, with 9 nucleotides matching TRBD2. Trimming cost V 0 bases and J 5 bases; bases outside gene matches: 10. CDR3 length: 17 residues. The germline V gene encodes CDR1 SEHNR and CDR2 FQNEAQ (reference sequence). The chain's CDR3 is CASSLARVAGDGETQYF. The CDR3 DNA reads as TGTGCCAGCAGCTTAGCCCGGGTAGCGGGAGATGGGGAGACCCAGTACTTC.

The chain combines TRBV19 with TRBJ2-6, with TRBD2 as a possible D gene (5 bases). Germline loops: CDR1 LNHDA, CDR2 SQIVND (reference sequence). CDR3 size: 15 residues. The ends were cut back, 6 bases at V and 0 bases at J, with 9 bases in the middle. The CDR3 DNA reads as TGTGCCAGTAGATTCGGGGACTCTGGGGCCAACGTCCTGACTTTC. Translated: CASRFGDSGANVLTF.

This chain uses TRBV9 with TRBJ2-3, with D possibly matching TRBD2 (6 bases). The ends were cut back, 2 bases at V and 2 bases at J, with 15 bases in the middle. Germline loops: CDR1 SGDLS, CDR2 YYNGEE. The CDR3 contains 16 residues. The CDR3 nucleotides read TGTGCCAGCAGCGTCGGAGGGTGGGGACCCACAGATACGCAGTATTTT. It is translated as CASSVGGWGPTDTQYF.

The chain has TRBV10-1 and TRBJ1-1; D gene unclear. Trimming removed 10 bases from V and 7 bases from J, with 13 bases in between. This CDR3 spans 11 amino acids. Germline lookup yields CDR1 WNHNN and CDR2 SYGVQD (reference sequence). The CDR3, as DNA: TGCGCCACCTCTTATCGGGGTGAAGCTTTCTTT. It is translated as CATSYRGEAFF.